The 24 T cell receptor beta chains in this list originate from one sample, sequenced in a study of T cell responses to AZD1222 COVID-19 vaccine. Generated by immunoSEQ multiplex PCR, the TCRdb table keeps only in-frame clones and is missing some. The sample yields about 260,000 clones, 85% to 95% seen once. The starting material was peripheral blood, obtained on day 0 of AZD1222 vaccination. The source is an adult in good health.

The V gene is TRBV7-2, the J gene TRBJ2-3; TRBD2 might be the D (7 bases). CDR3 size: 16 residues. Germline V gives CDR1 SGHTA, CDR2 FQGNSA. V dropped 3 bases and J dropped 4 bases, with 17 bases sitting between them. The CDR3 loop reads CASSLGAPGGADTQYF. CDR3 sequence (DNA): TGTGCCAGCAGCTTGGGAGCTCCGGGGGGCGCAGATACGCAGTATTTT.

V and J are TRBV10-3 and TRBJ2-5; 8 positions match TRBD2. Germline V CDR1 and CDR2: ENHRY, SYGVKD. CDR3 size: 15 residues. Trimming took 3 bases from V and 0 from J; bases not matched to a gene: 3. The CDR3 here is CAISEQREYQETQYF. The CDR3 nucleotides read TGTGCCATCAGTGAACAGCGGGAGTACCAAGAGACCCAGTACTTC.

This rearrangement joins TRBV4-1 to TRBJ2-7; D might be TRBD1 (6 bases). This CDR3 spans 15 amino acids. V was clipped by 3 bases and J by 2 bases, with 14 bases between them. Germline lookup yields CDR1 MGHRA and CDR2 YSYEKL. The CDR3 loop reads CASSQTGHLTYEQYF. DNA of the CDR3: TGCGCCAGCAGCCAGACGGGACACTTGACCTACGAGCAGTACTTC.

The chain carries TRBV7-9 and TRBJ1-4, with 7 bases aligning to TRBD1. The CDR3 sequence is 14 residues long. V shed 6 bases, J shed 6 bases, and the junction held 7 bases outside the gene matches. Germline CDR1 is SEHNR and CDR2 is FQNEAQ (reference sequence). CDR3 nucleotides: TGTGCCAGCAGTCGAGAGGGGGCTGATGAAAAACTGTTTTTT. It codes for CASSREGADEKLFF.

The chain carries TRBV7-9 and TRBJ2-1; TRBD1 matches at 9 bases. This CDR3 is 11 amino acids long. J lost 15 bases, V lost 5 bases, and 5 bases had no gene match. Germline loops: CDR1 SEHNR, CDR2 FQNEAQ (reference sequence). The chain's CDR3 is CASSAGQGLFF. CDR3 DNA: TGTGCCAGCAGCGCCGGACAGGGGCTGTTCTTC.

The V gene is TRBV29-1, the J gene TRBJ1-1, with unresolved D. CDR3 size: 13 residues. Germline CDR1 is SQVTM and CDR2 is ANQGSEA. V gave up 4 bases and J gave up 3 bases, with 12 bases separating them. CDR3 amino acids: CSVATLPDTEAFF. The DNA of the CDR3 is TGCAGCGTTGCAACTCTCCCGGACACTGAAGCTTTCTTT.

V is TRBV11-2 and J is TRBJ2-1; D possibly uses TRBD1 or TRBD2 (5 bases each). Trimming took 10 bases from V and 7 from J, leaving 32 bases between them. CDR1 SGHAT and CDR2 FQNNGV come from the germline V gene. The CDR3 extends over 18 amino acids. CDR3 DNA sequence: TGTGCCACCAAAACGTCGTTAGGGACCCGACGGGGCCTTAATGAGCAGTTCTTC. This encodes CATKTSLGTRRGLNEQFF.

The genes are TRBV27 and TRBJ1-2; D is unclear. This CDR3 comprises 15 residues. The ends were cut back, 3 bases at V and 3 bases at J, with 14 bases in the middle. CDR1 is MNHEY, CDR2 SMNVEV, per germline (reference sequence). The CDR3 loop reads CASSFREESHYGYTF. The CDR3 coding sequence is TGTGCCAGCAGTTTTAGGGAGGAGAGTCACTATGGCTACACCTTC.

This chain's CDR3 is CASSLTHQGSYGYTF. As DNA, the CDR3 is TGTGCCAGCAGCTTAACCCATCAGGGAAGCTATGGCTACACCTTC. This sequence joins TRBV11-1 and TRBJ1-2; weak D call: TRBD1 (5 bases). Deletions cut 2 bases from V and 4 bases from J, with 14 bases between. Per germline, CDR1 SGHAT and CDR2 FQDESV (reference sequence). The CDR3 totals 15 residues.

V and J are TRBV13 and TRBJ1-1; D call uncertain. Germline loops: CDR1 PRHDT, CDR2 FYEKMQ (reference sequence). V was cut by 3 bases and J by 7 bases, with 9 bases left in between. The CDR3 loop spans 12 amino acids. The CDR3 spells CASSFPGLEAFF. DNA for the CDR3: TGTGCCAGCAGCTTCCCGGGCCTTGAAGCTTTCTTT.

This clone turned up a few times. This chain links TRBV7-3 with TRBJ2-5, with 8 bases fitting TRBD1. Trimming at V came to 2 bases and at J to 5 bases, leaving 1 base not matched to a gene. CDR3 length: 13 amino acids. The germline V gene encodes CDR1 SGHTA and CDR2 FQGTGA. The CDR3 DNA is TGTGCCAGCAGCTTAGGACAGGGCGAGACCCAGTACTTC. It specifies CASSLGQGETQYF. The full variable domain, in which reference TRBV7-3 and TRBJ2-5 provide the parts outside the CDR3, is GAGVSQTPSNKVTEKGKYVELRCDPISGHTALYWYRQSLGQGPEFLIYFQGTGAADDSGLPNDRFFAVRPEGSVSTLKIQRTERGDSAVYLCASSLGQGETQYFGPGTRLLVL.

The chain carries TRBV19 and TRBJ2-3; TRBD2 agrees at 8 bases. The J segment lost 2 bases and the V segment lost 3 bases, leaving 7 bases of the junction unmatched. This CDR3 has 16 residues. Germline V gives CDR1 LNHDA, CDR2 SQIVND (reference sequence). CDR3: CASSMGWGLDTDTQYF. DNA for the CDR3: TGTGCCAGTAGTATGGGGTGGGGACTAGACACAGATACGCAGTATTTT.

The chain is built from TRBV2 and TRBJ1-6; D unclear. The CDR3 covers 14 residues. Trimming removed 5 bases from V and 7 bases from J, with 12 bases in between. Per germline, CDR1 SNHLY and CDR2 FYNNEI. The CDR3 reads CASSPGEWNSPLHF. In nucleotides, the CDR3 is TGTGCCAGCAGTCCTGGGGAATGGAATTCACCCCTCCACTTT. The variable domain in full, with the rest retrieved from reference TRBV2 and TRBJ1-6, is EPEVTQTPSHQVTQMGQEVILRCVPISNHLYFYWYRQILGQKVEFLVSFYNNEISEKSEIFDDQFSVERPDGSNFTLKIRSTKLEDSAMYFCASSPGEWNSPLHFGNGTRLTVT.

The chain combines TRBV11-2 with TRBJ1-6, with D perhaps TRBD1 (6 bases). V dropped 1 base and J dropped 5 bases, with 12 bases sitting between them. The V gene's germline CDR1 is SGHAT and CDR2 FQNNGV. The CDR3 length is 16 residues. CDR3 nucleotides: TGTGCCAGCAGCTTAGTTGGGACACTTAATAATTCACCCCTCCACTTT. It specifies CASSLVGTLNNSPLHF. Variable domain in full (rest from reference TRBV11-2 and TRBJ1-6): EAGVAQSPRYKIIEKRQSVAFWCNPISGHATLYWYQQILGQGPKLLIQFQNNGVVDDSQLPKDRFSAERLKGVDSTLKIQPAKLEDSAVYLCASSLVGTLNNSPLHFGNGTRLTVT.

The genes are TRBV19 and TRBJ2-7; 7 nucleotides align to TRBD2. CDR1 is LNHDA and CDR2 is SQIVND in the germline V gene (reference sequence). V was pared by 3 bases and J by 3 bases, with 8 bases of the junction left unmatched. The CDR3 has 15 amino acids. The CDR3 nucleotides read TGTGCCAGTAGTATGTTTGGGGGGGAACTCTACGAGCAGTACTTC. Translation: CASSMFGGELYEQYF.

The gene calls are TRBV7-2 and TRBJ1-3; D call uncertain. V lost 2 bases, J lost 0 bases, and 11 bases lay in between. Germline V gene lookup returns CDR1 SGHTA and CDR2 FQGNSA. The CDR3 extends over 16 amino acids. The CDR3 loop is CASSLRHSPSGNTIYF. The CDR3 nucleotides read TGTGCCAGCAGCTTAAGACACAGTCCCTCTGGAAACACCATATATTTT.

The J gene is TRBJ1-4, the V gene TRBV6-6; possible D gene TRBD1, 6 bases. Per germline, CDR1 MNHNY and CDR2 SVGAGI (reference sequence). This CDR3 has 18 amino acids. V dropped 5 bases and J dropped 10 bases, with 29 bases sitting between them. The CDR3 bases are TGTGCCAGCAGTCGCGGGACATATTTAGGACCCGAATTGGGAAAACTGTTTTTT. Translating it yields CASSRGTYLGPELGKLFF.

CDR3 loop: CASTRQALAYEQYF. CDR3 sequence (DNA): TGTGCCAGCACTCGACAGGCGCTAGCCTACGAGCAGTACTTC. This chain connects TRBV6-5 to TRBJ2-7, with TRBD1 as a possible D gene (6 bases). Trimming pared 7 bases from V and 2 bases from J, leaving 15 bases between. CDR1 and CDR2 (germline): MNHEY, SVGAGI. CDR3 length: 14 amino acids.

The genes are TRBV20-1 and TRBJ1-2, with unresolved D. Germline V gives CDR1 DFQATT, CDR2 SNEGSKA (reference sequence). The CDR3 has 9 amino acids. The CDR3 is CRLNYGYTF. The CDR3 DNA follows: TGCAGGCTCAACTATGGCTACACCTTC.

J is TRBJ2-7 and V is TRBV5-1; D ambiguous. The CDR3 sequence is 14 residues long. Trimming removed 0 bases at V and 1 base at J, with 8 bases between. The V gene's germline CDR1 is SGHRS and CDR2 YFSETQ. This CDR3 is CASSLGDRSYEQYF. The DNA of the CDR3 is TGCGCCAGCAGCTTGGGTGATAGATCCTACGAGCAGTACTTC. Full variable domain (outside the CDR3, taken from reference TRBV5-1 and TRBJ2-7): KAGVTQTPRYLIKTRGQQVTLSCSPISGHRSVSWYQQTPGQGLQFLFEYFSETQRNKGNFPGRFSGRQFSNSRSEMNVSTLELGDSALYLCASSLGDRSYEQYFGPGTRLTVT.

Regarding this clone: Other DNA variants within this sample encode the same CDR3. The chain couples TRBV3-1 (or the pseudogene TRBV3-2) to TRBJ1-2; D gene uncertain. Trimming took 1 base from V and 5 from J, leaving 2 bases between them. Germline CDR1 is LGHDT and CDR2 is YNNKEL (reference sequence). This CDR3 is 11 amino acids long. This chain's CDR3 is CASSQGYGYTF. DNA for the CDR3: TGTGCCAGCAGCCAAGGATATGGCTACACCTTC.

This rearrangement joins TRBV27 to TRBJ1-1, with a possible D match to TRBD1 (6 bases). Germline loops: CDR1 MNHEY, CDR2 SMNVEV (reference sequence). The CDR3 length is 15 residues. V was clipped by 5 bases and J by 4 bases, with 17 bases between them. CDR3 loop: CASSQGTGLGTEAFF. The DNA for the CDR3 is TGTGCCAGCAGTCAGGGGACGGGCCTTGGCACTGAAGCTTTCTTT.

The chain is built from TRBV5-1 and TRBJ1-1, with D maybe TRBD1 (6 bases). The V end was cut by 1 base, the J end by 4 bases, with 17 bases between. Germline values: CDR1 SGHRS, CDR2 YFSETQ. The CDR3 runs to 16 residues. CDR3 in DNA: TGCGCCAGCAGCTTGTTACAGGGAGGTGGTGGCACTGAAGCTTTCTTT. Its protein product is CASSLLQGGGGTEAFF.

This rearrangement joins TRBV27 to TRBJ1-6, with D possibly TRBD1 on 6 matching bases. Germline V CDR1 and CDR2: MNHEY, SMNVEV (reference sequence). This CDR3 is 16 amino acids long. Trimming removed 8 bases at V and 7 bases at J, with 21 bases between. CDR3 coding DNA: TGTGCCAGCTTAACAAAGGGGGGCCTTACCAATTCACCCCTCCACTTT. Amino acid sequence: CASLTKGGLTNSPLHF.